This TCR beta chain was retrieved from a study of T-cell memory formation after mild COVID-19. Whole-study context: TCR clusters were largely donor specific. Whole-study results and caveats: Pre-infection memory showed some responding clones, and this suggested that cross-reactive memory joined. CD4/CD8 balance held among clones contracting day 15 to 85, and later expanders leaned CD4+.

CDR3 length: 16 amino acids. The germline V gene has CDR1 SEHNR and CDR2 FQNEAQ (reference sequence). V lost 5 bases to trimming and J lost 0 bases, with 15 bases between them. Many counts were recorded for this clonotype. No antigen is known for it. Constant-segment-primed 5'RACE gave TCR alpha and TCR beta cDNA libraries with sample barcodes and UMIs. TCRdb called the 5' RACE reads again in MiXCR, with one record for every CDR3 protein. The sample holds 120,000 to 150,000 distinct CDR3 sequences; 15% to 20% are singletons and the top ten take over 2%. V and J are TRBV7-9 and TRBJ2-3; D possibly uses TRBD1 or TRBD2 (6 bases each). The source material was PBMCs or a T cell subset sorted from them (not recorded which). The receptor's source is an adult woman who had mild COVID-19 (a few samples of this study predate the infection). Cell type and time point are not known. The chain's CDR3 is CASSQGIAVSTDTQYF. Written as DNA, the CDR3 is TGTGCCAGCAGCCAGGGGATAGCGGTTAGCACAGATACGCAGTATTTT.